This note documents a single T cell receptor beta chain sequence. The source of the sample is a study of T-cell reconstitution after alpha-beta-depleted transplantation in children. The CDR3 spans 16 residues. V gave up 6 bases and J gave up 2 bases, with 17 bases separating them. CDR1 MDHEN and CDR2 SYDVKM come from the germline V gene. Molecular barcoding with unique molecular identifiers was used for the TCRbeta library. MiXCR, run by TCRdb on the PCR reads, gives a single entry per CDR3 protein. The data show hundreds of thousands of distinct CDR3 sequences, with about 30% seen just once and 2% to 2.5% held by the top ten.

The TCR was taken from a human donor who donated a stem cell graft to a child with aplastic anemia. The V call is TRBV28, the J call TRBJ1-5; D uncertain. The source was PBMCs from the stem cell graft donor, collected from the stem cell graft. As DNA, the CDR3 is TGTGCCAGCAGCTTCTATTCCGGCGGAGGCAATCAGCCCCAGCATTTT. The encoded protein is CASSFYSGGGNQPQHF. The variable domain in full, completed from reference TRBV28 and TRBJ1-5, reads DVKVTQSSRYLVKRTGEKVFLECVQDMDHENMFWYRQDPGLGLRLIYFSYDVKMKEKGDIPEGYSVSREKKERFSLILESASTNQTSMYLCASSFYSGGGNQPQHFGDGTRLSIL.